One and the same sample provided the 20 T cell receptor beta chains below, sequenced in a study of PD-L1 blockade in urothelial cancer. Measured with immunoSEQ multiplex PCR; TCRdb has only the in-frame clones, and not every one. The sample lists about 88,000 clones, approximately 91% occurring once. The sequencing here drew on PBMCs, taken around atezolizumab (anti-PD-L1) treatment. The receptors originated from a man in his 60s with urothelial cancer.

This rearrangement joins TRBV11-2 to TRBJ2-7; D uncertain. Germline loops: CDR1 SGHAT, CDR2 FQNNGV. Trimming cost V 5 bases and J 4 bases, with 6 bases left between them. CDR3 size: 11 residues. CDR3 nucleotides: TGTGCCAGCAGCCCAAAATACGAGCAGTACTTC. This gives the protein CASSPKYEQYF.

The chain joins TRBV7-2 to TRBJ2-4; TRBD1 agrees at 9 bases. The junction had 12 bases not matched to a gene; V was cut back by 2 bases and J by 7 bases. There are 17 residues in the CDR3. Germline V gives CDR1 SGHTA, CDR2 FQGNSA. The CDR3 reads CASSLTYRGPVLNIQYF. The DNA of the CDR3 is TGTGCCAGCAGCTTAACCTACAGGGGGCCGGTCTTGAACATTCAGTACTTC.

This clone was counted a few times. At one of its ends the junction is not consistent with the germline gene, which may arise from a read error. This chain uses TRBV30 with TRBJ2-1; D is perhaps TRBD2 (6 bases). Germline values: CDR1 GTSNPN, CDR2 SVGIG (reference sequence). CDR3 length: 12 residues. CDR3 sequence (DNA): TGTGCCTGGAGTACAGCGGGCAGGGTCGGCGTCTTC. Its protein product is CAWSTAGRVGVF.

This chain uses TRBV30 with TRBJ2-3; 13 bases are a match to TRBD2. Looked up from germline, CDR1 is GTSNPN and CDR2 is SVGIG (reference sequence). The CDR3 loop spans 17 amino acids. Germline trimming cut 5 bases from V and 3 bases from J; bases unmatched to any gene: 11. CDR3 in DNA: TGTGCCTGGGTGGGGACTAGCGGGGTAGTCTATACAGATACGCAGTATTTT. Encoded protein: CAWVGTSGVVYTDTQYF.

The chain is built from TRBV2 and TRBJ1-2, with D unclear. The germline V and J ends were trimmed by 1 base and 3 bases, with 15 bases remaining between them. The germline V gene encodes CDR1 SNHLY and CDR2 FYNNEI. CDR3 length equals 16 residues. This CDR3 is CASSEGRGGRDYGYTF. CDR3 nucleotide sequence: TGTGCCAGCAGTGAAGGACGCGGAGGGAGGGACTATGGCTACACCTTC.

The CDR3 DNA reads as TGTGCCAGCAGCAAAACGGGACTAGCGGGGGGGGAGCAGTTCTTC. Its translation is CASSKTGLAGGEQFF. This sequence joins TRBV9 and TRBJ2-1, with TRBD2 matching over 16 bases. The J segment lost 10 bases and the V segment lost 4 bases, leaving 5 bases of the junction unmatched. Germline V gene lookup returns CDR1 SGDLS and CDR2 YYNGEE. The CDR3 length is 15 residues.

The chain joins TRBV2 to TRBJ1-1; TRBD1 matches at 7 bases. CDR1 is SNHLY, CDR2 FYNNEI, per germline. The CDR3 consists of 13 residues. V gave up 6 bases and J gave up 5 bases; unmatched junction bases: 6. Written as DNA, the CDR3 is TGTGCCAGCAGCCTACAGGGGTTGACTGAAGCTTTCTTT. Amino acid sequence: CASSLQGLTEAFF.

This chain connects TRBV28 to TRBJ1-1; a weak D match, TRBD1 (6 bases). The CDR3 is 15 amino acids. CDR1 and CDR2 (germline): MDHEN, SYDVKM. V shed 2 bases and J shed 0 bases, with 10 bases lying between them. CDR3 in amino acids: CASSLGGGLNTEAFF. CDR3 DNA sequence: TGTGCCAGCAGTTTAGGGGGGGGCCTGAACACTGAAGCTTTCTTT.

J is TRBJ1-1 and V is TRBV19; TRBD1 aligns across 8 bases. Trimming at V came to 5 bases and at J to 12 bases, leaving 5 bases not matched to a gene. CDR1 and CDR2 (germline): LNHDA, SQIVND (reference sequence). The CDR3 length is 11 residues. The CDR3 DNA follows: TGTGCCAGTAGTGGAGACAGGGGTACTTTCTTT. This sequence encodes CASSGDRGTFF.

The CDR3 loop reads CASSPVGSPSSGNTIYF. For the CDR3, the DNA is TGTGCCAGCAGCCCCGTAGGGAGCCCGAGCTCTGGAAACACCATATATTTT. The chain recombines TRBV11-2 with TRBJ1-3; no definite D call. V was clipped by 5 bases and J by 0 bases, with 17 bases between them. Per the germline V gene, CDR1 is SGHAT and CDR2 is FQNNGV. The CDR3 sequence is 17 residues long.

The chain employs TRBV6-1 and TRBJ1-6; possible D gene TRBD1, 6 bases. The ends were cut back, 0 bases at V and 8 bases at J, with 14 bases in the middle. The CDR3 is made up of 16 amino acids. CDR1 and CDR2 (germline): MNHNS, SASEGT. CDR3 DNA sequence: TGTGCCAGCAGTGAAGCGCTTGGCAGGGGTCATTCACCCCTCCACTTT. Its protein product is CASSEALGRGHSPLHF.

This clone was seen only a few times. V and J are TRBV6-1 and TRBJ1-1; the D is unclear. Trimming removed 5 bases at V and 5 bases at J, with 12 bases between. This CDR3 contains 13 residues. Germline V gives CDR1 MNHNS, CDR2 SASEGT. DNA for the CDR3: TGTGCCAGCAGTACGACGACGGGTACTGAAGCTTTCTTT. It translates to CASSTTTGTEAFF.

The chain uses TRBV5-1 and TRBJ2-7; weak D call: TRBD1 (5 bases). CDR1 SGHRS and CDR2 YFSETQ come from the germline V gene. The CDR3 contains 13 residues. V lost 2 bases, J lost 1 base, and 7 bases lay in between. DNA of the CDR3: TGCGCCAGCAGCTTTGACAGATCCTACGAGCAGTACTTC. This sequence encodes CASSFDRSYEQYF.

The chain employs TRBV5-5 and TRBJ1-2; D not resolved. The CDR3 contains 15 residues. Germline V gene sequence: CDR1 SGHKS, CDR2 YYEKEE (reference sequence). Deletions cut 0 bases from V and 1 base from J, with 10 bases between. The DNA for the CDR3 is TGTGCCAGCAGCTTGGCCTGGGAGGTTAACTATGGCTACACCTTC. It encodes CASSLAWEVNYGYTF.

The chain employs TRBV12-5 and TRBJ2-1; a possible D gene is TRBD1 (6 bases). Trimming stripped 2 bases from V and 0 bases from J, with 14 bases between. Germline CDR1 reads LGHNT; CDR2 reads FRNRAP. This CDR3 region has 17 residues. As DNA, the CDR3 is TGTGCTAGTGGTTTGTTTCAGGGGTTCGGCTCCTACAATGAGCAGTTCTTC. It is translated as CASGLFQGFGSYNEQFF.

The chain uses TRBV9 and TRBJ2-7; no firm D call. The CDR3 totals 15 residues. V was pared by 0 bases and J by 0 bases, with 10 bases between. Germline V lookup: CDR1 SGDLS, CDR2 YYNGEE. The CDR3 DNA follows: TGTGCCAGCAGCGTAGGAGGCGTTAGCTCCTACGAGCAGTACTTC. Amino acid sequence: CASSVGGVSSYEQYF.

This chain links TRBV19 with TRBJ2-7, with 8 bases that match TRBD2. With V trimmed by 6 bases and J by 3 bases, 4 bases remained unmatched. In germline, CDR1 is LNHDA, CDR2 SQIVND (reference sequence). CDR3 size: 13 residues. The CDR3 nucleotides are TGTGCCAGTAGAGGGAGCGGGAGCTACGAGCAGTACTTC. Amino acid sequence: CASRGSGSYEQYF.

This sequence joins TRBV6-5 and TRBJ2-1; unclear D gene. The CDR3 loop spans 11 amino acids. The V end was cut by 5 bases, the J end by 8 bases, with 7 bases between. In germline, CDR1 is MNHEY, CDR2 SVGAGI. Written as DNA, the CDR3 is TGTGCCAGCAGTCCAGGTTATGAGCAGTTCTTC. This encodes CASSPGYEQFF.

The chain recombines TRBV5-1 with TRBJ2-1, with 12 bases that match TRBD2. This CDR3 contains 14 residues. J gave up 7 bases and V 4 bases, and 3 bases lay outside the gene matches. Germline V CDR1 and CDR2: SGHRS, YFSETQ. This CDR3 is CASSLAGGGNEQFF. DNA for the CDR3: TGCGCCAGCAGCCTAGCGGGAGGGGGTAATGAGCAGTTCTTC. The full variable domain, in which reference TRBV5-1 and TRBJ2-1 provide the parts outside the CDR3, is KAGVTQTPRYLIKTRGQQVTLSCSPISGHRSVSWYQQTPGQGLQFLFEYFSETQRNKGNFPGRFSGRQFSNSRSEMNVSTLELGDSALYLCASSLAGGGNEQFFGPGTRLTVL.

This clone occurred once. The J gene is TRBJ1-1, the V gene TRBV30; D not certain. V gave up 7 bases and J gave up 3 bases, with 6 bases separating them. Germline CDR1 is GTSNPN and CDR2 is SVGIG (reference sequence). The CDR3 contains 10 residues. CDR3 bases: TGTGCCTCCTTGTACACTGAAGCTTTCTTT. As protein: CASLYTEAFF.